This T cell receptor beta chain was documented in a study of blood T cell repertoires in COVID-19. Study-wide background: Some COVID-19 samples were acute and others convalescent; all came from the United States, Italy and Spain. PBMCs, B-cell-depleted T cells, or T cells were the source of the cDNA or gDNA that made up the material.

In the study's own analysis: Amplification of reference gene primers was used by the study to estimate nucleated cell counts. This table comes from immunoSEQ multiplex PCR, and its TCRdb copy is limited to in-frame clones, with some not included. V, J and clone size derive from that table, while D and trimming were established from the DNA sequence. The sample includes around 700,000 clones, about nine tenths of them seen just once. Losses at the gene ends were 4 bases for V and 4 bases for J; bases not matched to a gene: 5. There are 15 residues in the CDR3. Germline-derived CDR1 and CDR2 are SEHNR and FQNEAQ (reference sequence). Regarding this clone: Other DNA variants within this sample encode the same CDR3.

The origin of this receptor is a woman aged 18-35 years with acute or convalescent COVID-19. Sequences were obtained from peripheral blood. V is TRBV7-9 and J is TRBJ2-1; 9 nucleotides agree with TRBD1. The CDR3: CASSWGQGEYNEQFF. CDR3 DNA: TGTGCCAGCAGCTGGGGACAGGGAGAGTACAATGAGCAGTTCTTC.